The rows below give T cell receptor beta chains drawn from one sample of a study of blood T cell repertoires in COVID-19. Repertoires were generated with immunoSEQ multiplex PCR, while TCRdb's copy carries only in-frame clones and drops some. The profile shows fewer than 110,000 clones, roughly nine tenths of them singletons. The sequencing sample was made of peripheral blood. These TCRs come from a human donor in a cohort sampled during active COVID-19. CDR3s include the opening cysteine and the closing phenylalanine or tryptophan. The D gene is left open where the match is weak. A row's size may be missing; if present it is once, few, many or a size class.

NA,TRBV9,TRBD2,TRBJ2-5,CASSATTGTSGGETQYF,TGTGCCAGCAGCGCAACGACCGGGACTAGCGGGGGAGAGACCCAGTACTTC
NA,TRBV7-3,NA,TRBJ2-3,CASSLTPNRADTQYF,TGTGCCAGCAGCTTGACTCCGAATCGTGCAGATACGCAGTATTTT
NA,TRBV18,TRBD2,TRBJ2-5,CASSPFTSGSEGTQYF,TGTGCCAGCTCACCATTTACTAGCGGGAGCGAGGGGACCCAGTACTTC
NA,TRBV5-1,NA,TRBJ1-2,CASSLGQQRSNYGYTF,TGCGCCAGCAGCTTGGGACAGCAAAGATCTAACTATGGCTACACCTTC
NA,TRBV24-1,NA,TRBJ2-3,CATSPGYTDTQYF,TGTGCCACCAGTCCGGGGTACACAGATACGCAGTATTTT
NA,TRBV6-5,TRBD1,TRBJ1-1,CASRPSLTGITEAFF,TGTGCCAGCAGACCCAGTTTGACAGGGATCACTGAAGCTTTCTTT
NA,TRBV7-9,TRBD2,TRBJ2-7,CASSSGLAEPGEQYF,TGTGCCAGCAGCTCCGGACTAGCGGAACCCGGGGAGCAGTACTTC
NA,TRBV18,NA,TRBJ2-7,CASSPPSATYEQYF,TGTGCCAGCTCACCACCTAGCGCCACCTACGAGCAGTACTTC
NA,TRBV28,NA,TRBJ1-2,CASSSLPGEGYGYTF,TGTGCCAGCAGTTCCCTCCCCGGGGAAGGCTATGGCTACACCTTC
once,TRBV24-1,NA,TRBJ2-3,CATSDLGGTSTDTQYF,TGTGCCACCAGTGATTTAGGCGGGACCAGCACAGATACGCAGTATTTT
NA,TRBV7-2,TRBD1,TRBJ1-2,CASSLDRGRGYTF,TGTGCCAGCAGCTTGGACAGGGGAAGAGGCTACACCTTC
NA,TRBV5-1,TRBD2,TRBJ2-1,CASSLVLAGVREQFF,TGCGCCAGCAGCTTGGTACTAGCGGGAGTAAGAGAGCAGTTCTTC
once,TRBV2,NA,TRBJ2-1,CASSEENPQLQWEQFF,TGTGCCAGCAGTGAAGAGAACCCCCAACTACAATGGGAGCAGTTCTTC
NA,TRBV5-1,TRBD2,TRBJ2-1,CASSLAEGLGENEQFF,TGCGCCAGCAGCTTGGCCGAGGGACTAGGGGAGAATGAGCAGTTCTTC
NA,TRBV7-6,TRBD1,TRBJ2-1,CASSFGTGGSYNEQFF,TGTGCCAGCAGCTTCGGGACAGGAGGCTCCTACAATGAGCAGTTCTTC
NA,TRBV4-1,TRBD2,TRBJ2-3,CASSVVAGVINTQYF,TGCGCCAGCAGCGTTGTAGCGGGGGTAATAAATACGCAGTATTTT
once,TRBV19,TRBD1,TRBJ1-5,CASSRQGQGAGWGNQPQHF,TGTGCCAGTAGCCGCCAGGGACAGGGGGCTGGGTGGGGCAATCAGCCCCAGCATTTT
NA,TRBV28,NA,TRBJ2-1,CASSPTGWSSYNEQFF,TGTGCCAGCAGTCCGACTGGATGGAGCTCCTACAATGAGCAGTTCTTC
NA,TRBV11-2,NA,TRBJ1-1,CASSFSLNTEAFF,TGTGCCAGCAGCTTCTCTTTGAACACTGAAGCTTTCTTT
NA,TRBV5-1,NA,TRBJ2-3,CASSGGSRGDTQYF,TGCGCCAGCAGCGGGGGGTCTCGTGGGGATACGCAGTATTTT
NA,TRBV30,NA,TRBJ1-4,CAWSANSNEKLFF,TGTGCCTGGTCCGCTAACAGCAATGAAAAACTGTTTTTT
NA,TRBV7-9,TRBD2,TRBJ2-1,CASSGPGTSANNEQFF,TGTGCCAGCAGCGGACCCGGGACTAGCGCTAACAATGAGCAGTTCTTC
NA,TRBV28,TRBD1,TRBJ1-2,CASSPTPQGEGYTF,TGTGCCAGCAGTCCAACCCCACAGGGGGAAGGCTACACCTTC
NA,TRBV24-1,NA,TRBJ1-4,CATSDSREGFVEKLFF,TGTGCCACCAGTGATTCCAGGGAGGGTTTCGTTGAAAAACTGTTTTTT
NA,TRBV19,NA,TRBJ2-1,CASSIGLDGGRLEFF,TGTGCCAGTAGTATCGGCCTGGATGGCGGAAGGTTGGAGTTCTTC
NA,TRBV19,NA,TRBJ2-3,CASQSGQTPSTDTQYF,TGTGCCAGCCAATCCGGACAGACCCCTAGCACAGATACGCAGTATTTT
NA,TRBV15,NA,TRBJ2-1,CATSRSNDEQFF,TGTGCCACCAGCAGATCCAATGATGAGCAGTTCTTC
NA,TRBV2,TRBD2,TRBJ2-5,CASSGGVAGSQTQYF,TGTGCCAGCAGTGGGGGGGTAGCGGGGAGTCAGACCCAGTACTTC
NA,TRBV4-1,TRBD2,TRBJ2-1,CASSRSLTASGLNEQFF,TGCGCCAGCAGCCGCTCCTTAACGGCTAGCGGGCTTAATGAGCAGTTCTTC
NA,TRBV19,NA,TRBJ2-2,CASSARGQGGAGELFF,TGTGCCAGTAGTGCCCGCGGGCAGGGGGGTGCCGGGGAGCTGTTTTTT
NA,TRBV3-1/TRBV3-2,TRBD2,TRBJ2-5,CASSQGPGGGPQETQYF,TGTGCCAGCAGCCAAGGCCCCGGCGGGGGACCCCAAGAGACCCAGTACTTC
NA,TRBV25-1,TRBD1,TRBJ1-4,CASSGPRDRDNEKLFF,TGTGCCAGCAGTGGGCCCCGGGACAGGGATAATGAAAAACTGTTTTTT
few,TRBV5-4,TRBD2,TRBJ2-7,CASSLLYLAGGGSEQYF,TGTGCCAGCAGCTTGCTCTACTTAGCGGGAGGAGGGAGCGAGCAGTACTTC
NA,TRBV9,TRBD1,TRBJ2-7,CASGQGQTYEQYF,TGTGCCAGCGGACAGGGACAGACCTACGAGCAGTACTTC
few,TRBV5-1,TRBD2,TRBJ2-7,CASSSQSSGTSNLRYF,TGCGCCAGCAGCTCACAGTCTAGCGGAACCAGTAATTTACGGTACTTC
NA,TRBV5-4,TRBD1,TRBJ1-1,CASSWNRDRGPNTEAFF,TGTGCCAGCAGCTGGAACCGGGACAGGGGGCCGAACACTGAAGCTTTCTTT
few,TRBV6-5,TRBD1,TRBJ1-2,CASSYPSGTGLDGYTF,TGTGCCAGCAGTTATCCGAGCGGGACAGGATTGGATGGCTACACCTTC
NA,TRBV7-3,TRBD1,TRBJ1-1,CASSQDRGLAFF,TGTGCCAGCAGCCAAGACAGGGGGCTGGCTTTCTTT
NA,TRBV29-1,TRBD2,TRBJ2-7,CSVVGLVAYEQYF,TGCAGCGTTGTAGGACTAGTCGCCTACGAGCAGTACTTC
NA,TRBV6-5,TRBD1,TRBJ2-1,CASSTGQGAINEQFF,TGTGCCAGCAGTACCGGACAGGGGGCAATTAATGAGCAGTTCTTC
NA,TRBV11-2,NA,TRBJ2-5,CASSVKGGETQYF,TGTGCCAGCAGCGTCAAGGGGGGGGAGACCCAGTACTTC
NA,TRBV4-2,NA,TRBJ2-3,CASSQDRVGDTQYF,TGTGCCAGCAGCCAAGATCGGGTGGGAGATACGCAGTATTTT
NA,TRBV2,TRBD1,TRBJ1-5,CASSDRGRFSNQPQHF,TGTGCCAGCAGTGACAGGGGGCGATTTAGCAATCAGCCCCAGCATTTT
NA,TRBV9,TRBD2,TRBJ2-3,CASSVSGRGPDTQYF,TGTGCCAGCAGCGTTAGCGGGAGGGGCCCAGATACGCAGTATTTT
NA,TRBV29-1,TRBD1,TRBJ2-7,CSAEAWGTGPLEQYF,TGCAGCGCCGAAGCTTGGGGGACAGGCCCCCTCGAGCAGTACTTC
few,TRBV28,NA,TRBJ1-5,CASSLVQTSNQPQHF,TGTGCCAGCAGTTTAGTACAGACTAGCAATCAGCCCCAGCATTTT